This T cell receptor beta chain emerged from a study of T-cell memory formation after mild COVID-19. Findings and limits, study-wide: Second-wave clones peaking on day 37 lacked confirmed SARS-CoV-2 specificity.

Germline V CDR1 and CDR2: SQVTM, ANQGSEA. The V and J ends lost 4 bases and 6 bases, in that order; junction bases with no gene match: 7. The CDR3 spans 13 residues. This clonotype came up a few times. No antigen is known for it. In TCRdb, the 5' RACE reads were re-called with MiXCR into one record per CDR3 protein. The sample lists around 130,000 distinct CDR3 sequences; approximately 5.9% were seen once. The TCR was taken from an adult woman who had mild COVID-19 (a few samples of this study predate the infection). Cell type and time point are not known. Sequenced: PBMCs or a T cell subset sorted from them (not recorded which). The chain couples TRBV29-1 to TRBJ2-7; 9 bases are shared with TRBD2. The CDR3 DNA is TGCAGCGTTGTTGGCCTAGCGGGAAGCGAGCAGTACTTC. It yields the protein CSVVGLAGSEQYF.